This TCR beta chain was identified in a study of beta chain features in type 1 diabetes (dated by TCRdb to 2016 to 2018). A note on the overall study: Mean age, gender distribution, total cell number and subset yield were not different between patients and healthy donors. A total of 100 million to 140 million sorted cells were examined across all samples, and the number of cells per subset was strongly correlated with RNA yield. Regulatory and stem cell-like memory subsets were isolated from only 8 patients and about 8 healthy donors, whereas naive and central memory subsets came from all 28 donors. In the study, recently diagnosed type 1 diabetes patients and matched healthy donors were compared on the TCRB repertoires of their sorted circulating CD4+ T cell subsets. Findings and caveats that apply to the study as a whole: In all four CD4+ subsets, TCRB CDR3 length was moderately but significantly shorter in type 1 diabetes patients. Only small numbers of individuals were included in the HLA sub-analyses, which left unresolved whether HLA type had any influence on TCRB rearrangement. Naive, central memory and regulatory TCRB repertoires appeared to be more alike among patients than among healthy donors. Because cDNA rather than genomic DNA was sequenced, highly expressing activated cells could have been over-represented, although no difference in activation and CD3 levels was found between groups. At VDJ recombination sites, type 1 diabetes patients had fewer insertions and more deleted nucleotides, which implies abnormalities in thymic rearrangement. PCR might favor shorter templates, but patient and control samples were amplified and corrected together, so any skew would affect both groups equally.

From each donor, a single peripheral blood sample of roughly 0.11 L on average was drawn into heparinised tubes. A BD FACSAria II was used to sort naive, central memory, regulatory and stem cell-like memory CD4+ T cells with a panel that included CD45RO, CCR7, CD25, CD127, CD95 and CD27. A purity above 95% was achieved for all sorted populations. PBMCs were separated immediately by Lymphoprep density gradient centrifugation and were stained directly, without being cultured. To minimize batch effects, samples were stained and sorted in pairs, one healthy donor with one patient per experiment. Via the germline V gene, CDR1 is SGHTA and CDR2 FQGNSA. Its CDR3 holds 14 amino acids, cysteine through phenylalanine. CDR3 DNA is the only sequence kept; it has 42 bases, read in frame from the first base. Germline trimming: 4 bases from V, 1 base from J; junction bases outside gene matches: 3. In this sample, this clone turned up a few times. Its antigen specificity is not known. Base qualities are not recorded, but no much larger clone differs from it by a single base.

All of the isolated RNA was reverse transcribed with the High Capacity cDNA Reverse Transcription Kit, so expressed TCRB transcripts were sequenced. Naive, central memory and regulatory T cell samples underwent deep immunoSEQ sequencing, averaging around 3.9 million total reads per sample. After sorted cells were lysed in RLT buffer, RNA was extracted with DNase-treated RNeasy Micro or Mini kits, with the choice depending on cell number. To prevent cross-contamination, each cell subset was processed individually, whereas patient and healthy donor samples were processed jointly. Using the immunoSEQ multiplex PCR, TCRB sequences were amplified from cDNA into 87-bp fragments spanning the CDR3 region. Amplicons were sequenced on the Illumina HiSeq platform. In the authors' own workflow: Synthetic template baselines were used to correct PCR bias computationally, reads within Hamming distance 2 were collapsed, and singletons that could not be merged were discarded. Reads were aligned to IMGT to assign V, D and J genes, CDR3 length, and insertions or deletions at six rearrangement sites. Within each subset, clonotype counts were normalized to sorted cell number, after which true diversity and Gini coefficients were computed with the tcR R package. Repertoire sharing was quantified using the overlap coefficient calculated on TCRB nucleotide sequences. Out-of-frame TCRB sequences from naive cells were analyzed as a proxy for the pre-selection repertoire. The source is immuneACCESS, and TCRdb retained only in-frame sequences with V and J called. Part of the clones is not carried over; for the studies checked, unresolved V genes explain less than half of this, and the remainder is unexplained. V and J calls plus clone size are reproduced from that table; the DNA served to infer D and trimming. This sample gives 130,000 to 150,000 clones in total; more than 9% of them show up just once. The ten largest make up 1.3% of the sample.

Sequencing used naive CD4+ T cells from blood. The cell subset or site label on this specimen signifies: true naive CD4+ T cells. This TCR was sampled from a man between 18 and 29 years old in good health. The V and J segments used are TRBV7-2 and TRBJ2-5; 7 bases in between match TRBD1. CDR3 loop: CASSSGQAQETQYF. The nucleotides are TGTGCCAGCAGCTCCGGACAGGCCCAAGAGACCCAGTACTTC.